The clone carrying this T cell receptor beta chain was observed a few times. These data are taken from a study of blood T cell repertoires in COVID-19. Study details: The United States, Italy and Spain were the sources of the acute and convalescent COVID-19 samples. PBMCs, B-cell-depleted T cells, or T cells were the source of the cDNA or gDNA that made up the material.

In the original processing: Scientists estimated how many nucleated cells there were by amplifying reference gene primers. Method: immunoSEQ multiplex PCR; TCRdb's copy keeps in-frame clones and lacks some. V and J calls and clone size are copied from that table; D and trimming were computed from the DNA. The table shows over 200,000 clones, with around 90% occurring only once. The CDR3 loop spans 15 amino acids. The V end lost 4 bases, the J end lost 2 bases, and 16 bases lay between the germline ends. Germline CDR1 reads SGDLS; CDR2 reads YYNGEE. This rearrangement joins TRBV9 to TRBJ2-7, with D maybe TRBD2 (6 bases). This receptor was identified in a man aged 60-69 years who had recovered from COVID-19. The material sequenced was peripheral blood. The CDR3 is CASSLDGTPAYEQYF. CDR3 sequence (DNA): TGTGCCAGCAGCCTAGACGGGACTCCAGCCTACGAGCAGTACTTC.